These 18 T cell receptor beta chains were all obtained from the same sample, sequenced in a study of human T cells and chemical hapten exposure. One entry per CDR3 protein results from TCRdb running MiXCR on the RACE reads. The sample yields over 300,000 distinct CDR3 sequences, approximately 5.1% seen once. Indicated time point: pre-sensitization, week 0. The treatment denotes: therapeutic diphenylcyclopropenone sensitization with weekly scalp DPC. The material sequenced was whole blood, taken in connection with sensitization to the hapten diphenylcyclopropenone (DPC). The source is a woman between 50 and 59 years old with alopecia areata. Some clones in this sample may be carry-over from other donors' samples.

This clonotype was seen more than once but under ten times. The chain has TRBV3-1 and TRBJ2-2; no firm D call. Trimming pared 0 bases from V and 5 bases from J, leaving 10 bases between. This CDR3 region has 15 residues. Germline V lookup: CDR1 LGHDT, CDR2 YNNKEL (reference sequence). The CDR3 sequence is CASSQDQAQTGELFF. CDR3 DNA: TGTGCCAGCAGCCAAGATCAGGCTCAAACCGGGGAGCTGTTTTTT.

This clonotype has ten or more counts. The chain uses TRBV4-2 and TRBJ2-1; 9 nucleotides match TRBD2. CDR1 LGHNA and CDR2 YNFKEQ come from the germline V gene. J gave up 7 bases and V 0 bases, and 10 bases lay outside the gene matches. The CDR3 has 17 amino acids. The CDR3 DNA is TGTGCCAGCAGCCAAGATGAGGGTAGCGGGAGAGCTAATGAGCAGTTCTTC. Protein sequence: CASSQDEGSGRANEQFF.

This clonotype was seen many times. The CDR3 nucleotides are TGTGCCATCAGTGAGTCGGGGACTCTCCTCTACAATGAGCAGTTCTTC. Its translation: CAISESGTLLYNEQFF. The chain couples TRBV10-3 to TRBJ2-1; D is perhaps TRBD2 (6 bases). The CDR3 sequence is 16 residues long. V was shortened by 0 bases and J by 3 bases, with 12 bases between the two germline ends. Germline V gives CDR1 ENHRY, CDR2 SYGVKD.

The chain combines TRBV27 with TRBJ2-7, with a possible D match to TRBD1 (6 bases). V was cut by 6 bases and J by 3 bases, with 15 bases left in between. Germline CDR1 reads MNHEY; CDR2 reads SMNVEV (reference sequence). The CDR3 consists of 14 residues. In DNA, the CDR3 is TGTGCCAGCAGCCCCGGACAGACTTACTACGAGCAGTACTTC. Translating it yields CASSPGQTYYEQYF.

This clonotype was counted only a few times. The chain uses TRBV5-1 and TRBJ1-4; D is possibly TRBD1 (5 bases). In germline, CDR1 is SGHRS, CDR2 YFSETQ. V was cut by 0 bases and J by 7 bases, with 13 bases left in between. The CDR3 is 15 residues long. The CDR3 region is CASSLAGSGGEKLFF. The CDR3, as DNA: TGCGCCAGCAGCTTGGCCGGCAGTGGGGGTGAAAAACTGTTTTTT. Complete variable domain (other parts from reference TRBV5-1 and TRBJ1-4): KAGVTQTPRYLIKTRGQQVTLSCSPISGHRSVSWYQQTPGQGLQFLFEYFSETQRNKGNFPGRFSGRQFSNSRSEMNVSTLELGDSALYLCASSLAGSGGEKLFFGSGTQLSVL.

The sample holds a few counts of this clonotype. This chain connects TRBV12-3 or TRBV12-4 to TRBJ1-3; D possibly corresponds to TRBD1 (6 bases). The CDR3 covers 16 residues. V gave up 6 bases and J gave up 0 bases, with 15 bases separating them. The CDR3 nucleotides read TGTGCCAGCAGCCTGACAGGCAACCCCTCTGGAAACACCATATATTTT. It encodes CASSLTGNPSGNTIYF.

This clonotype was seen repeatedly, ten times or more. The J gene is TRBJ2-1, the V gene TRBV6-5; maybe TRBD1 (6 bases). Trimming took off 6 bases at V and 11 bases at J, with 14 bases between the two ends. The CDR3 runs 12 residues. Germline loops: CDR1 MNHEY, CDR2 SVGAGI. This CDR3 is CASSPGVGKQFF. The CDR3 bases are TGTGCCAGCAGCCCAGGGGTGGGGAAGCAGTTCTTC.

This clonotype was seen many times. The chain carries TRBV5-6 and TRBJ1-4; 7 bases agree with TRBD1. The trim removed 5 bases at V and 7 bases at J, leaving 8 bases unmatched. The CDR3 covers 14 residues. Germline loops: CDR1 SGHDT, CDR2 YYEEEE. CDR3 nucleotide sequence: TGTGCCAGCAGGCCCTCCGGGGACAGTGAAAAACTGTTTTTT. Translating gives CASRPSGDSEKLFF.

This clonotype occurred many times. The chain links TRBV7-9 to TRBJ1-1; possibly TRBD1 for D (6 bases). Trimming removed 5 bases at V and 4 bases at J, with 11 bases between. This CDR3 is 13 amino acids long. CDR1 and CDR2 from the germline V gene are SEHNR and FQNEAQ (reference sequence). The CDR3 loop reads CASSPDSSTEAFF. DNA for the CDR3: TGTGCCAGCAGCCCGGACAGCAGCACTGAAGCTTTCTTT.

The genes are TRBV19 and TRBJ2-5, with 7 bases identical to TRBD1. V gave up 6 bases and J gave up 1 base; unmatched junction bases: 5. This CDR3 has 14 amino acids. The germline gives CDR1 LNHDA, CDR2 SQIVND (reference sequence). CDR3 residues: CASRSRDSQETQYF. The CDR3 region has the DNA TGTGCCAGTAGAAGCCGGGACAGCCAAGAGACCCAGTACTTC.

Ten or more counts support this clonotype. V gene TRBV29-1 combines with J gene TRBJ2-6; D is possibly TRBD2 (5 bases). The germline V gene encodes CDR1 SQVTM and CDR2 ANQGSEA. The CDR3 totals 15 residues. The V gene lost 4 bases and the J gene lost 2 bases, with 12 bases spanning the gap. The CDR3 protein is CSVGGILAGANVLTF. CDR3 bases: TGCAGCGTTGGAGGGATCCTAGCTGGGGCCAACGTCCTGACTTTC.

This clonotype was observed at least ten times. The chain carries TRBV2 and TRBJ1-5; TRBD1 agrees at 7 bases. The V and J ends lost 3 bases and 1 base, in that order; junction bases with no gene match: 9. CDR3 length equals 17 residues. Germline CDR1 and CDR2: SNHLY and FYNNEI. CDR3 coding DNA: TGTGCCAGCAGTGATTGGCAGGGGGGAATGAGCAATCAGCCCCAGCATTTT. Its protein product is CASSDWQGGMSNQPQHF.

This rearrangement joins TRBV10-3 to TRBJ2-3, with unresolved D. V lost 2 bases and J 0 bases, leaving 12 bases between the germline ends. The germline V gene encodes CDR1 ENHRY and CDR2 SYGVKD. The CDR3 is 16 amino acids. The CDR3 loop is CAISEDRDASTDTQYF. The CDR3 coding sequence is TGTGCCATCAGTGAGGACCGAGACGCCAGCACAGATACGCAGTATTTT.

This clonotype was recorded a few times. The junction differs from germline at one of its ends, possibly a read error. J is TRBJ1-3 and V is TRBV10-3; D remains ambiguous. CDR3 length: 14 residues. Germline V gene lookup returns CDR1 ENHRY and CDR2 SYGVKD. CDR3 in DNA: TGTGCCATCACTACGGGGATCTCTCGAAACACCATATATTTT. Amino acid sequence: CAITTGISRNTIYF.

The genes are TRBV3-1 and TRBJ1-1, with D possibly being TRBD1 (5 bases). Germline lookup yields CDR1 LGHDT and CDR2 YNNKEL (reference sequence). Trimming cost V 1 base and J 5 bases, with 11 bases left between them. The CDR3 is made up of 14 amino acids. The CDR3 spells CASSQVGGETEAFF. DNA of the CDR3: TGTGCCAGCAGCCAAGTGGGGGGGGAGACTGAAGCTTTCTTT.

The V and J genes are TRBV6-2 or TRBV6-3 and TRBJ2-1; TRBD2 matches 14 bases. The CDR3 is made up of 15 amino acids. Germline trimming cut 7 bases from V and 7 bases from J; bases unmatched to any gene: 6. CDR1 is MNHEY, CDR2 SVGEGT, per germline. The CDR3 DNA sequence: TGTGCCAGCACTTCCCGGACTAGCGGGAGGAATGAGCAGTTCTTC. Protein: CASTSRTSGRNEQFF.

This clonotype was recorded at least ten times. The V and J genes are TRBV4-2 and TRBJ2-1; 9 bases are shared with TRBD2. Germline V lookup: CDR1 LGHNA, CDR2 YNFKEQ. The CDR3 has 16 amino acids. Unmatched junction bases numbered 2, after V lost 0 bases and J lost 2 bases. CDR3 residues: CASSQEIAGAYNEQFF. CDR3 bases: TGTGCCAGCAGCCAAGAGATAGCGGGGGCCTACAATGAGCAGTTCTTC.

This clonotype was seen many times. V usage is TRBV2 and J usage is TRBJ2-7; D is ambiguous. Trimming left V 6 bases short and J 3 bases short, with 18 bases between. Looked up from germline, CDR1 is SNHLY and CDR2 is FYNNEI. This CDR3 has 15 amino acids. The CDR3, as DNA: TGTGCCAGCAGGGACGCCCATAGACTGAACTACGAGCAGTACTTC. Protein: CASRDAHRLNYEQYF.